Reported below is one TCR beta chain. Germline values: CDR1 SNHLY, CDR2 FYNNEI. V lost 6 bases to trimming and J lost 7 bases, with 15 bases between them. This CDR3 is built from 13 residues. The data derive from a study of blood T cell repertoires in COVID-19. Study as a whole: From T cells, B-cell-depleted T cells, or PBMCs came the material, which was cDNA or gDNA.

Sequenced by immunoSEQ multiplex PCR; TCRdb stores in-frame clones only, minus some. The sample has roughly 180,000 clones; about four fifths are singletons. The V call is TRBV2, the J call TRBJ1-2; possible D gene TRBD1, 5 bases. Sequencing used peripheral blood. The TCR originated in a woman aged 40 to 50 with COVID-19, enrolled during active disease. CDR3 nucleotide sequence: TGTGCCAGCAGGTCGCACCCAGGGTCTGGCTACACCTTC. Its protein product is CASRSHPGSGYTF. Based on the CDR3 plus reference TRBV2 and TRBJ1-2, the full variable domain is EPEVTQTPSHQVTQMGQEVILRCVPISNHLYFYWYRQILGQKVEFLVSFYNNEISEKSEIFDDQFSVERPDGSNFTLKIRSTKLEDSAMYFCASRSHPGSGYTFGSGTRLTVV.